This T cell receptor (beta chain) was recorded in a study of blood T cell repertoires in COVID-19. Turning to the study itself: Spain, Italy and the United States supplied samples that represented acute and convalescent COVID-19. From T cells, B-cell-depleted T cells, or PBMCs came the material, which was cDNA or gDNA.

This clone has a single count. TCRdb keeps only in-frame clones here, not all; method: immunoSEQ multiplex PCR. The sample includes approximately 15,000 clones, about 85% of them seen just once. The germline V gene encodes CDR1 MDHEN and CDR2 SYDVKM. CDR3 length: 11 amino acids. V lost 5 bases, J lost 10 bases, and 3 bases stayed unmatched. The source material was peripheral blood. The chain has TRBV28 and TRBJ1-1; the match to TRBD1 covers 8 bases. The sequence was obtained from a human donor in a cohort sampled during active COVID-19. CDR3 DNA: TGTGCCAGCAGTACTGACAGGGGAGCTTTCTTT. Amino acid sequence: CASSTDRGAFF.